Listed here are 28 T cell receptor beta chains from one sample, sequenced in a study of technical replicates of blood from a few donors. Generated by immunoSEQ multiplex PCR, the TCRdb table keeps only in-frame clones and is missing some. The profile shows around 83,000 clones, approximately 94% of them singletons. Sequenced sample: T cells isolated from PBMCs. Source of these receptors: a human donor in good health.

V usage is TRBV30 and J usage is TRBJ1-6; D uncertain. This CDR3 comprises 16 residues. V was shortened by 0 bases and J by 10 bases, with 19 bases between the two germline ends. Germline V gene lookup returns CDR1 GTSNPN and CDR2 SVGIG (reference sequence). CDR3 residues: CAWSVYVGVRQSPLHF. As DNA, the CDR3 is TGTGCCTGGAGTGTATACGTTGGCGTCAGGCAATCACCCCTCCACTTT.

The chain joins TRBV5-4 to TRBJ1-3; the match to TRBD1 covers 9 bases. Germline lookup yields CDR1 SGHNT and CDR2 YYREEE (reference sequence). The V gene end was trimmed by 3 bases and the J gene end by 0 bases; junction bases not matched to a gene: 7. This CDR3 has 17 residues. This CDR3 is CASSSGQGPYSGNTIYF. The CDR3 coding sequence is TGTGCCAGCAGCTCAGGACAGGGGCCCTACTCTGGAAACACCATATATTTT.

This sequence joins TRBV2 and TRBJ1-1, with unresolved D. V shed 8 bases and J shed 1 base, with 8 bases lying between them. The CDR3 is made up of 12 amino acids. Germline CDR1 is SNHLY and CDR2 is FYNNEI. The CDR3 nucleotides are TGTGCCAGCCTTATGTCGAACACTGAAGCTTTCTTT. Translated, it gives CASLMSNTEAFF.

The chain joins TRBV30 to TRBJ1-5; the match to TRBD1 covers 12 bases. This CDR3 is 15 amino acids long. Germline CDR1 and CDR2: GTSNPN and SVGIG (reference sequence). The junction had 8 bases not matched to a gene; V was cut back by 2 bases and J by 9 bases. As DNA, the CDR3 is TGTGCCTGGAGTCGGGACAGGGGGCTTGAGGGGCCCCAGCATTTT. Protein: CAWSRDRGLEGPQHF. The full variable domain, its missing parts supplied by reference TRBV30 and TRBJ1-5, is SQTIHQWPATLVQPVGSPLSLECTVEGTSNPNLYWYRQAAGRGLQLLFYSVGIGQISSEVPQNLSASRPQDRQFILSSKKLLLSDSGFYLCAWSRDRGLEGPQHFGDGTRLSIL.

This clone was detected only once. J is TRBJ1-1 and V is TRBV2; TRBD1 agrees at 9 bases. The germline gives CDR1 SNHLY, CDR2 FYNNEI. The CDR3 covers 13 residues. The junction had 1 base not matched to a gene; V was cut back by 4 bases and J by 4 bases. Written as DNA, the CDR3 is TGTGCCAGCAGTGGGACAGGGGCCACTGAAGCTTTCTTT. Its protein product is CASSGTGATEAFF.

V is TRBV29-1 and J is TRBJ1-1; D is perhaps TRBD1 (6 bases). Trimming removed 6 bases from V and 1 base from J, with 9 bases in between. The length of the CDR3 is 12 residues. The germline gives CDR1 SQVTM, CDR2 ANQGSEA. DNA of the CDR3: TGCAGCGTCCTACAGGGGAACACTGAAGCTTTCTTT. This codes for CSVLQGNTEAFF.

The J gene is TRBJ2-5, the V gene TRBV6-1; TRBD1 is a possible D gene (8 bases). This CDR3 has 12 amino acids. The ends were cut back, 6 bases at V and 5 bases at J, with 10 bases in the middle. Looked up from germline, CDR1 is MNHNS and CDR2 is SASEGT. The CDR3, as DNA: TGTGCCAGCAGACAGGGGGGGGAGACCCAGTACTTC. The encoded protein is CASRQGGETQYF.

The genes are TRBV30 and TRBJ2-2, with 9 bases aligning to TRBD1. This CDR3 comprises 15 residues. Per germline, CDR1 GTSNPN and CDR2 SVGIG (reference sequence). V lost 2 bases to trimming and J lost 4 bases; unmatched junction nucleotides: 5. CDR3 loop: CAWSHGTGITGELFF. The CDR3 nucleotides are TGTGCCTGGAGTCACGGGACAGGGATCACCGGGGAGCTGTTTTTT.

This clone was observed once. The chain carries TRBV2 and TRBJ2-7; TRBD1 matches at 10 bases. Germline V gives CDR1 SNHLY, CDR2 FYNNEI. The CDR3 runs to 17 residues. The V and J ends lost 2 bases and 2 bases, in that order; junction bases with no gene match: 9. The CDR3 coding sequence is TGTGCCAGCAGTGAACCGGGACAGGGGATCGGCGCCTACGAGCAGTACTTC. This translates into CASSEPGQGIGAYEQYF.

CDR3 sequence: CASSVKTGGTEAFF. DNA of the CDR3: TGTGCCAGCAGCGTAAAAACAGGGGGGACTGAAGCTTTCTTT. The V and J genes are TRBV9 and TRBJ1-1; the match to TRBD1 covers 8 bases. The CDR3 is 14 residues long. J gave up 5 bases and V 1 base, and 4 bases lay outside the gene matches. The germline V gene has CDR1 SGDLS and CDR2 YYNGEE.

The chain uses TRBV27 and TRBJ1-3, with TRBD1 as a possible D gene (5 bases). V lost 4 bases, J lost 0 bases, and 10 bases lay in between. Germline values: CDR1 MNHEY, CDR2 SMNVEV (reference sequence). The CDR3 runs 15 residues. The CDR3 protein is CASSSRGSSGNTIYF. As DNA, the CDR3 is TGTGCCAGCAGTTCCCGGGGGAGCTCTGGAAACACCATATATTTT.

The gene calls are TRBV11-2 and TRBJ2-3, with TRBD2 matching 7 bases. CDR3 length equals 17 residues. V was pared by 2 bases and J by 3 bases, with 11 bases of the junction left unmatched. Per the germline V gene, CDR1 is SGHAT and CDR2 is FQNNGV. The CDR3 here is CASSLSGGRTLTDTQYF. The CDR3 DNA reads as TGTGCCAGCAGCTTATCCGGCGGGAGAACTCTAACAGATACGCAGTATTTT.

A note on this clone: Its ends do not fully match the called genes, so a read error is possible. The chain carries TRBV7-3 and TRBJ1-3; possible D gene TRBD1, 6 bases. The CDR3 runs 17 residues. The germline gives CDR1 SGHTA, CDR2 FQGTGA. The DNA of the CDR3 is TGTGTCAGCAGATCCGTGCCGTACAGGGTTTCTGGAAACACCATATATTTT. Residues: CVSRSVPYRVSGNTIYF.

This chain connects TRBV30 to TRBJ2-2; 7 bases map to TRBD2. V was clipped by 5 bases and J by 4 bases; unmatched bases: 10. This CDR3 has 15 amino acids. Germline loops: CDR1 GTSNPN, CDR2 SVGIG (reference sequence). The CDR3, as DNA: TGTGCCTGGCTAATAGGCGGGAGACTCACCGGGGAGCTGTTTTTT. Protein sequence: CAWLIGGRLTGELFF.

This sequence joins TRBV4-1 and TRBJ1-1; D is undetermined. Deletions cut 2 bases from V and 0 bases from J, with 10 bases between. Germline CDR1 and CDR2: MGHRA and YSYEKL. The CDR3 extends over 15 amino acids. The CDR3 coding sequence is TGCGCCAGCAGCCAAATTAGCCGCTTGAACACTGAAGCTTTCTTT. Translated: CASSQISRLNTEAFF.

The V call is TRBV10-1, the J call TRBJ2-7, with a weak D call TRBD2 (6 bases). Germline V gene lookup returns CDR1 WNHNN and CDR2 SYGVQD (reference sequence). The CDR3 is made up of 15 amino acids. Trimming took off 6 bases at V and 1 base at J, with 16 bases between the two ends. The CDR3 protein is CASSREAGISYEQYF. In DNA form, the CDR3 reads TGCGCCAGCAGCAGAGAGGCGGGGATATCCTACGAGCAGTACTTC.

The chain uses TRBV5-8 and TRBJ1-2; 9 bases align to TRBD1. V was pared by 4 bases and J by 3 bases, with 4 bases of the junction left unmatched. Germline V gene data show CDR1 as SGHTS and CDR2 as YDEGEE. The CDR3 sequence is 14 residues long. CDR3 amino acids: CASSRGQGYYGYTF. The CDR3 DNA reads as TGTGCCAGCAGCCGGGGACAGGGCTACTATGGCTACACCTTC.

The chain joins TRBV9 to TRBJ2-7, with a weak D call TRBD2 (6 bases). The CDR3 consists of 14 residues. The V gene's germline CDR1 is SGDLS and CDR2 YYNGEE. The V and J ends lost 0 bases and 3 bases respectively, with 10 bases between them. The CDR3 region has the DNA TGTGCCAGCAGCGTAGAGGACGGGAGCTACGAGCAGTACTTC. This sequence encodes CASSVEDGSYEQYF.

The V gene is TRBV12-5, the J gene TRBJ2-3; TRBD1 aligns across 7 bases. Per germline, CDR1 LGHNT and CDR2 FRNRAP. The CDR3 is made up of 15 amino acids. V dropped 0 bases and J dropped 8; count of bases not matched to a gene: 8. In nucleotides, the CDR3 is TGTGCTAGTGGTTTGGTAGCGGACAGGAGTGGTACGCAGTATTTT. Residues: CASGLVADRSGTQYF. Drawing the rest from reference TRBV12-5 and TRBJ2-3, the complete variable domain is DARVTQTPRHKVTEMGQEVTMRCQPILGHNTVFWYRQTMMQGLELLAYFRNRAPLDDSGMPKDRFSAEMPDATLATLKIQPSEPRDSAVYFCASGLVADRSGTQYFGPGTRLTVL.

The chain employs TRBV19 and TRBJ1-3; unclear D gene. The CDR3 is made up of 15 amino acids. Trimming shortened V by 7 bases and J by 0 bases, and 13 bases separated the two germline ends. The germline V gene encodes CDR1 LNHDA and CDR2 SQIVND (reference sequence). CDR3 amino acids: CASTPGSLSGNTIYF. DNA for the CDR3: TGTGCCAGTACCCCAGGTTCCCTCTCTGGAAACACCATATATTTT.

The V gene is TRBV27, the J gene TRBJ1-1; unclear D gene. Germline lookup yields CDR1 MNHEY and CDR2 SMNVEV (reference sequence). Trimming pared 8 bases from V and 5 bases from J, leaving 9 bases between. This CDR3 comprises 11 residues. CDR3 protein: CASGGRTEAFF. The CDR3 coding sequence is TGTGCCAGCGGAGGGAGGACTGAAGCTTTCTTT.

This clone has only one observation. The CDR3 loop is CASSAFGGSYEQYF. The CDR3 DNA is TGCGCCAGCAGCGCGTTTGGAGGCTCCTACGAGCAGTACTTC. This rearrangement joins TRBV5-1 to TRBJ2-7; weak D call: TRBD2 (5 bases). The V end was cut by 4 bases, the J end by 0 bases, with 11 bases between. The CDR3 runs to 14 residues. Germline V gives CDR1 SGHRS, CDR2 YFSETQ.

V usage is TRBV5-6 and J usage is TRBJ2-4, with TRBD1 identical over 8 bases. CDR3 length equals 14 residues. With V trimmed by 4 bases and J by 9 bases, 9 bases remained unmatched. Looked up from germline, CDR1 is SGHDT and CDR2 is YYEEEE. The CDR3 sequence is CASSRAGTGGIQYF. The CDR3 DNA sequence: TGTGCCAGCAGCCGCGCGGGGACAGGAGGCATTCAGTACTTC.

The rearrangement links TRBV2 to TRBJ2-2; 7 nucleotides align to TRBD1. There are 15 residues in the CDR3. Germline V gives CDR1 SNHLY, CDR2 FYNNEI. V was clipped by 5 bases and J by 0 bases; unmatched bases: 3. This CDR3 is CASSLTGANTGELFF. The CDR3 DNA reads TGTGCCAGCAGTCTAACAGGGGCGAACACCGGGGAGCTGTTTTTT.

The rearrangement joins TRBV19 to TRBJ2-7, with 14 bases lining up with TRBD2. Trimming took 5 bases from V and 3 from J; bases not matched to a gene: 6. In germline, CDR1 is LNHDA, CDR2 SQIVND (reference sequence). This CDR3 contains 16 residues. This chain's CDR3 is CASSPGLAGVYYEQYF. The CDR3, as DNA: TGTGCCAGTAGTCCGGGACTAGCGGGAGTTTACTACGAGCAGTACTTC. The full variable domain, completed using reference TRBV19 and TRBJ2-7, is DGGITQSPKYLFRKEGQNVTLSCEQNLNHDAMYWYRQDPGQGLRLIYYSQIVNDFQKGDIAEGYSVSREKKESFPLTVTSAQKNPTAFYLCASSPGLAGVYYEQYFGPGTRLTVT.

The V call is TRBV7-9, the J call TRBJ1-1, with no clear D. Germline V gives CDR1 SEHNR, CDR2 FQNEAQ (reference sequence). The CDR3 loop spans 12 amino acids. Trimming removed 1 base at V and 6 bases at J, with 6 bases between. The CDR3: CASSLGLSEAFF. CDR3 nucleotide sequence: TGTGCCAGCAGCTTAGGGCTCTCTGAAGCTTTCTTT.

The chain links TRBV14 to TRBJ1-1; weak D call: TRBD1 (6 bases). Per germline, CDR1 SGHDN and CDR2 FVKESK. Trimming shortened V by 1 base and J by 9 bases, and 12 bases separated the two germline ends. CDR3 length equals 13 residues. CDR3 in amino acids: CASSQVDSLKAFF. In DNA form, the CDR3 reads TGTGCCAGCAGCCAAGTGGACAGCTTAAAAGCTTTCTTT.

CDR3 sequence reads: CASSQERTYNEQFF. The CDR3 nucleotides are TGTGCCAGCAGCCAAGAACGGACATACAATGAGCAGTTCTTC. The V call is TRBV4-2, the J call TRBJ2-1, with a possible D match to TRBD1 (5 bases). Germline V gene sequence: CDR1 LGHNA, CDR2 YNFKEQ. Trimming cost V 0 bases and J 4 bases, with 7 bases left between them. The CDR3 sequence is 14 residues long.